Each of the 10 T cell receptor beta chains below was sequenced from the same sample in a study of shared clonotypes between healthy human individuals. Assay used: immunoSEQ multiplex PCR; TCRdb lists only in-frame clones, some missing. Among more than 2,000,000 clones listed, more than 80% were seen once. Sequences were obtained from naive CD4+ T cells sorted from blood. Specified subset: CD45RA+ positively selected. The source is a man between 18 and 35 years old in good health.

The chain is built from TRBV12-5 and TRBJ1-1; TRBD1 might be the D (5 bases). The germline CDR1 and CDR2 sequences are LGHNT and FRNRAP. Trimming removed 5 bases from V and 8 bases from J, with 15 bases in between. The CDR3 has 13 amino acids. This CDR3 reads CASGRDGEKEAFF. Here the CDR3 DNA reads TGTGCTAGTGGTCGGGACGGTGAGAAAGAAGCTTTCTTT.

This chain connects TRBV10-3 to TRBJ1-2; D gene ambiguous. This CDR3 is 13 amino acids long. The V end was cut by 2 bases, the J end by 4 bases, with 8 bases between. Germline assignment: CDR1 ENHRY and CDR2 SYGVKD. This CDR3 is CAISEPRGYGYTF. Written as DNA, the CDR3 is TGTGCCATCAGTGAGCCCCGGGGCTATGGCTACACCTTC.

The CDR3 region is CASSVDQGNIQYF. The CDR3 coding sequence is TGTGCCAGCAGCGTAGACCAGGGAAACATTCAGTACTTC. The V call is TRBV9, the J call TRBJ2-4; the D gene is possibly TRBD1 (5 bases). Germline lookup yields CDR1 SGDLS and CDR2 YYNGEE. The V gene lost 0 bases and the J gene lost 6 bases, with 7 bases spanning the gap. The CDR3 covers 13 residues.

This CDR3 reads CAWTHLLAYGYTF. The CDR3 DNA reads as TGTGCCTGGACCCACTTATTGGCCTATGGCTACACCTTC. The chain links TRBV30 to TRBJ1-2, with D unresolved. V was clipped by 4 bases and J by 4 bases, with 13 bases between them. The length of the CDR3 is 13 residues. CDR1 is GTSNPN, CDR2 SVGIG, per germline (reference sequence).

The chain links TRBV9 to TRBJ1-1; D gene ambiguous. The CDR3 consists of 16 residues. V lost 0 bases and J 0 bases, leaving 12 bases between the germline ends. Per germline, CDR1 SGDLS and CDR2 YYNGEE. The CDR3 region is CASSVASGIMNTEAFF. The DNA of the CDR3 is TGTGCCAGCAGCGTAGCTTCCGGAATCATGAACACTGAAGCTTTCTTT.

The chain is built from TRBV5-1 and TRBJ2-7; D perhaps matches TRBD1 (5 bases). V was clipped by 5 bases and J by 0 bases, with 12 bases between them. The CDR3 totals 14 residues. CDR1 SGHRS and CDR2 YFSETQ come from the germline V gene. CDR3 residues: CASRQEISSYEQYF. CDR3 bases: TGCGCCAGCAGACAGGAAATAAGCTCCTACGAGCAGTACTTC.

The rearrangement joins TRBV6-4 to TRBJ1-5; perhaps TRBD1 as D (5 bases). The CDR3 covers 15 residues. CDR1 is MRHNA and CDR2 is SNTAGT in the germline V gene. Trimming stripped 5 bases from V and 0 bases from J, with 11 bases between. The CDR3 DNA reads TGTGCCAGCAGTCCTCAGGGAAATAGCAATCAGCCCCAGCATTTT. Its translation is CASSPQGNSNQPQHF.

The chain combines TRBV4-2 with TRBJ2-5, with TRBD2 matching 8 bases. J lost 5 bases, V lost 1 base, and 9 bases had no gene match. The CDR3 loop spans 16 amino acids. Germline V gene lookup returns CDR1 LGHNA and CDR2 YNFKEQ. The CDR3 here is CASSQGAAGGVETQYF. CDR3 coding DNA: TGTGCCAGCAGCCAAGGTGCGGCGGGGGGTGTTGAGACCCAGTACTTC.

This clone has a handful of counts. The chain links TRBV10-3 to TRBJ1-5, with D maybe TRBD1 (5 bases). This CDR3 has 12 amino acids. Looked up from germline, CDR1 is ENHRY and CDR2 is SYGVKD. With 3 bases removed from V and 7 bases from J, the gap between germline ends came to 7 bases. Here the CDR3 reads CAISEGVQPQHF. CDR3 nucleotide sequence: TGTGCCATCAGTGAAGGGGTACAGCCCCAGCATTTT.

This clone has only a few counts. This chain connects TRBV9 to TRBJ2-5; D is unclear. V lost 0 bases and J 12 bases, leaving 15 bases between the germline ends. Germline V gene data show CDR1 as SGDLS and CDR2 as YYNGEE. This CDR3 spans 13 amino acids. The chain's CDR3 is CASSVVMVAGEYF. In DNA, the CDR3 is TGTGCCAGCAGCGTAGTGATGGTTGCTGGAGAGTACTTC.